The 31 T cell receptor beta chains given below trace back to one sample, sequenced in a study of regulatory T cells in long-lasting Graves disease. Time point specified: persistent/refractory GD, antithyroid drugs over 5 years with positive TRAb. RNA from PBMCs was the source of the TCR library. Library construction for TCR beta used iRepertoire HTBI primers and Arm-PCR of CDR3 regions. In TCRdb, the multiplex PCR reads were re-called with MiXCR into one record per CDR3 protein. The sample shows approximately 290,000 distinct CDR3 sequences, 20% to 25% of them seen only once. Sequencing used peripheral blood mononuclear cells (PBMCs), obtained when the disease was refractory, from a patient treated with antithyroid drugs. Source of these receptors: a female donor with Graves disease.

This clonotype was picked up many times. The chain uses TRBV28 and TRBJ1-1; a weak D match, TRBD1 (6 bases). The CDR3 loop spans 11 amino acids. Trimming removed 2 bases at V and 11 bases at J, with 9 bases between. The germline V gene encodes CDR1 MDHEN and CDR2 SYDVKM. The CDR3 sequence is CASSLKQGAFF. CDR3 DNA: TGTGCCAGCAGTTTAAAACAGGGCGCTTTCTTT.

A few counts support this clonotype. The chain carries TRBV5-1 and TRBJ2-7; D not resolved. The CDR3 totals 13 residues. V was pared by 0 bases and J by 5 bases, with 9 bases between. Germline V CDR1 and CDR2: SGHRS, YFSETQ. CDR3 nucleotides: TGCGCCAGCAGCTTGGTCCTAGAGGACGAGCAGTACTTC. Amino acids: CASSLVLEDEQYF.

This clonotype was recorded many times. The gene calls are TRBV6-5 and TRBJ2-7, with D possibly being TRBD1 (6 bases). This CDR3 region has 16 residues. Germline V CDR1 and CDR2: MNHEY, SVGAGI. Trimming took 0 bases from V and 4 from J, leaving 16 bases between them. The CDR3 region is CASSYSPMGARYEQYF. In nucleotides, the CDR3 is TGTGCCAGCAGTTACTCCCCAATGGGGGCGAGGTACGAGCAGTACTTC.

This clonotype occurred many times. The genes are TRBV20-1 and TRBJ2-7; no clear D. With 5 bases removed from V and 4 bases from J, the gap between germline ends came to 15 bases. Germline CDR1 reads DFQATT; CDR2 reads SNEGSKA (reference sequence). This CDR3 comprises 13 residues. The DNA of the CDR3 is TGCAGTGCTTCGGCGACTTTGGTGTACGAGCAGTACTTC. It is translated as CSASATLVYEQYF.

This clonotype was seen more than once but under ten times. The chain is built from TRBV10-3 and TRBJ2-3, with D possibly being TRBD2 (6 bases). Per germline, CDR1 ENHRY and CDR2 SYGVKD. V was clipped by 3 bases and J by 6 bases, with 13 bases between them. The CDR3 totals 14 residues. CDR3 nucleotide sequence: TGTGCCATCAGTGAAGGGACTGGAGGGGATACGCAGTATTTT. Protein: CAISEGTGGDTQYF.

The CDR3 loop is CAWSVGQGPGNTIYF. The CDR3 coding sequence is TGTGCCTGGAGTGTAGGGCAGGGACCGGGAAACACCATATATTTT. The rearrangement joins TRBV30 to TRBJ1-3; D may be TRBD1 (5 bases). The CDR3 is made up of 15 amino acids. Germline V gene sequence: CDR1 GTSNPN, CDR2 SVGIG (reference sequence). Trimming cost V 0 bases and J 4 bases, with 13 bases left between them. Based on the CDR3 plus reference TRBV30 and TRBJ1-3, the full variable domain is SQTIHQWPATLVQPVGSPLSLECTVEGTSNPNLYWYRQAAGRGLQLLFYSVGIGQISSEVPQNLSASRPQDRQFILSSKKLLLSDSGFYLCAWSVGQGPGNTIYFGEGSWLTVV.

CDR3 amino acids: CASSLGALRGLALRNEQFF. CDR3 DNA sequence: TGTGCCAGCAGCTTAGGAGCCCTTAGAGGTCTCGCTCTTCGCAATGAGCAGTTCTTC. The rearrangement links TRBV7-2 to TRBJ2-1, with D hard to call. The CDR3 covers 19 residues. Trimming cost V 1 base and J 6 bases, with 25 bases left between them. Germline CDR1 is SGHTA and CDR2 is FQGNSA.

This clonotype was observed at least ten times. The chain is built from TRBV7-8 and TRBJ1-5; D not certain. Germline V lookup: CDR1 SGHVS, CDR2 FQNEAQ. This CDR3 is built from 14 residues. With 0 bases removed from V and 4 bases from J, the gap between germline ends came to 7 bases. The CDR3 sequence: CASSLALGNQPQHF. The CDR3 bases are TGTGCCAGCAGCTTAGCGCTTGGGAATCAGCCCCAGCATTTT. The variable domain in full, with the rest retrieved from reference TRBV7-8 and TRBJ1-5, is GAGVSQSPRYKVAKRGQDVALRCDPISGHVSLFWYQQALGQGPEFLTYFQNEAQLDKSGLPSDRFFAERPEGSVSTLKIQRTQQEDSAVYLCASSLALGNQPQHFGDGTRLSIL.

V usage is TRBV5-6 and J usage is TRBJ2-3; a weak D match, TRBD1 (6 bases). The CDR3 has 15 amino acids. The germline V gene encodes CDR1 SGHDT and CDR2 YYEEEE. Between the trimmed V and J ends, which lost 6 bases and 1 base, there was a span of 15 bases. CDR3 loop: CASTIRGRGTDTQYF. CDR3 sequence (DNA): TGTGCCAGCACCATCAGGGGAAGGGGCACAGATACGCAGTATTTT.

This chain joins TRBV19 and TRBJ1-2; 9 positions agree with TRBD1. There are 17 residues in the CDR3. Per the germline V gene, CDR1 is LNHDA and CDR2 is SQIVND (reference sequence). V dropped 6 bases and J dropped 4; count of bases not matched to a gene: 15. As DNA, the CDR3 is TGTGCCAGTAGCCGCCTCCCGGGACAGGGAAAGCCCTATGGCTACACCTTC. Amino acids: CASSRLPGQGKPYGYTF.

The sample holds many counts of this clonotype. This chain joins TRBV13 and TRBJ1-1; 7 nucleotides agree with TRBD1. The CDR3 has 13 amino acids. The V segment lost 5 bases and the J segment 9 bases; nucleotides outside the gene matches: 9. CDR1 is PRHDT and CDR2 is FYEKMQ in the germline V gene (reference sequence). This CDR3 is CASSRLTGTKAFF. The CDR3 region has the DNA TGTGCCAGCAGCCGTCTGACAGGGACGAAAGCTTTCTTT. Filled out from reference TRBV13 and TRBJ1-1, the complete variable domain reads AAGVIQSPRHLIKEKRETATLKCYPIPRHDTVYWYQQGPGQDPQFLISFYEKMQSDKGSIPDRFSAQQFSDYHSELNMSSLELGDSALYFCASSRLTGTKAFFGQGTRLTVV.

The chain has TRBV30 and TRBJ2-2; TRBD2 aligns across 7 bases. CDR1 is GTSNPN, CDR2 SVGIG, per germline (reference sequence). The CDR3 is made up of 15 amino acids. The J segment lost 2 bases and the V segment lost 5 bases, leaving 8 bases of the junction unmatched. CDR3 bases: TGTGCCTGGTACGATCCGGGACTAAACACCGGGGAGCTGTTTTTT. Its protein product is CAWYDPGLNTGELFF.

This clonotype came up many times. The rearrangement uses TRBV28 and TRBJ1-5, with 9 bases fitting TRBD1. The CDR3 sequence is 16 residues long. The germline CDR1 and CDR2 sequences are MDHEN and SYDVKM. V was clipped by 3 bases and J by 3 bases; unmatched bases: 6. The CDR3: CASSFTGGLDNQPQHF. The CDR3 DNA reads TGTGCCAGCAGTTTTACAGGGGGCTTGGACAATCAGCCCCAGCATTTT.

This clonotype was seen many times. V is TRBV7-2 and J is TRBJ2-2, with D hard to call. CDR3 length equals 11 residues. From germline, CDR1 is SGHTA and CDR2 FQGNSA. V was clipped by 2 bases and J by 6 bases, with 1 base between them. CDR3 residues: CASSLPGELFF. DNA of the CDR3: TGTGCCAGCAGCTTACCCGGGGAGCTGTTTTTT.

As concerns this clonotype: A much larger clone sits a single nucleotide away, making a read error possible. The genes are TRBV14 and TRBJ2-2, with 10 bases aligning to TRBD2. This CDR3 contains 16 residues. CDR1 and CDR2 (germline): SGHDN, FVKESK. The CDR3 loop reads CASSGASGRGTGELLF. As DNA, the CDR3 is TGTGCCAGCAGCGGAGCTAGCGGGAGAGGGACCGGGGAGCTGCTTTTT.

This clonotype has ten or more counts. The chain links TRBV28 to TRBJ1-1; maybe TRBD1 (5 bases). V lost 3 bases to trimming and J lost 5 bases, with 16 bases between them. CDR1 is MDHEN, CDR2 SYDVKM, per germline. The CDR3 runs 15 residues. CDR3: CASSFGGSVRTEAFF. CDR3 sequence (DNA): TGTGCCAGCAGTTTCGGGGGGTCGGTAAGGACTGAAGCTTTCTTT.

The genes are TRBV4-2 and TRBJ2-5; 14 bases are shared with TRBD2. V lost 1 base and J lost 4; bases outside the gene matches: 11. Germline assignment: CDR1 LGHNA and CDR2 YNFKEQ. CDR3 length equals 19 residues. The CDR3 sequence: CASSQGSGTSGSMRETQYF. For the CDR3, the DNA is TGTGCCAGCAGCCAAGGCTCGGGGACTAGCGGGAGTATGAGAGAGACCCAGTACTTC.

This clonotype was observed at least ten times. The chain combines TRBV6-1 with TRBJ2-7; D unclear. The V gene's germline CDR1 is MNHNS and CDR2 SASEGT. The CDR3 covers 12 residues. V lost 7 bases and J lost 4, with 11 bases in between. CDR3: CASTRANYEQYF. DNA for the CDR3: TGTGCCAGCACAAGGGCCAATTACGAGCAGTACTTC.

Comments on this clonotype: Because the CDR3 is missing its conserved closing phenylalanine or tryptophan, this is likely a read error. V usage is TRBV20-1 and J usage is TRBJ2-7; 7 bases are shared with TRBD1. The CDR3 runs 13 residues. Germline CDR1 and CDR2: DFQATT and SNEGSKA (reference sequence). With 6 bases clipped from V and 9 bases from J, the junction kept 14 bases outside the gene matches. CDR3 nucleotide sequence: TGCAGTGCCACACAGGGGTATAAAGGCGGGCAGTACCTC. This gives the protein CSATQGYKGGQYL.

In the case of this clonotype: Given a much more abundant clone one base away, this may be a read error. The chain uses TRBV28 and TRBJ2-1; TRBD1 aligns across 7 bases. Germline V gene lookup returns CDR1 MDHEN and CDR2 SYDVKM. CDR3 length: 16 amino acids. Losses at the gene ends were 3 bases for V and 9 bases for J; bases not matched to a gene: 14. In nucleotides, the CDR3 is TGTGCCAGCAGTTTCCTCACCCCCGAGGGGGCCGGTGAGCAGTTCTTC. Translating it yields CASSFLTPEGAGEQFF.

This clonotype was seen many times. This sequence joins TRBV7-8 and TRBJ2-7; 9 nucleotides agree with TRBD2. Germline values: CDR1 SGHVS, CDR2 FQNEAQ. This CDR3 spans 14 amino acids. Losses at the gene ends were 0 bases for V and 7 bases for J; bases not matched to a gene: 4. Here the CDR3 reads CASSLALAGREQYF. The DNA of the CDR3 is TGTGCCAGCAGCTTAGCGCTAGCGGGACGGGAGCAGTACTTC.

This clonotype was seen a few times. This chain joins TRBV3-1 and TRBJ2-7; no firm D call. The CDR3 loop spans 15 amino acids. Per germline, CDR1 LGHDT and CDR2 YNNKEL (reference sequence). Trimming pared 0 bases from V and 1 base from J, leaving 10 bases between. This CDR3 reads CASSQDISLSYEQYF. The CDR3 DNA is TGTGCCAGCAGCCAAGATATAAGCCTTTCCTACGAGCAGTACTTC.

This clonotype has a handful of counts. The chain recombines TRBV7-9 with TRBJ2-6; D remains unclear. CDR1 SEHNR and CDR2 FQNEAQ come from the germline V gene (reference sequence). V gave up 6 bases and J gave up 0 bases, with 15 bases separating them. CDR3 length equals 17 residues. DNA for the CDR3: TGTGCCAGCAGACCCACAAATTCCCGCTCTGGGGCCAACGTCCTGACTTTC. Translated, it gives CASRPTNSRSGANVLTF.

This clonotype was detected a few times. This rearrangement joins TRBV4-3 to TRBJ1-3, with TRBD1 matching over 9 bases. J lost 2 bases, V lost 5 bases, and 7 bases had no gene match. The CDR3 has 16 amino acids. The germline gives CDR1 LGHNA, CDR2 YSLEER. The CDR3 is CASSLSQGATGNTIYF. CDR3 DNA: TGCGCCAGCAGCTTATCACAGGGGGCAACTGGAAACACCATATATTTT.

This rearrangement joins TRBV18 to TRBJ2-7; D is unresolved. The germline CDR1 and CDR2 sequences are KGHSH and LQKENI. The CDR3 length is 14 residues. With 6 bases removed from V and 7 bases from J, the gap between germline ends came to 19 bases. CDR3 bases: TGTGCCAGCTCGAAAGAAAGTGACCGGGCGGAGCAGTACTTC. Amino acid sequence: CASSKESDRAEQYF.

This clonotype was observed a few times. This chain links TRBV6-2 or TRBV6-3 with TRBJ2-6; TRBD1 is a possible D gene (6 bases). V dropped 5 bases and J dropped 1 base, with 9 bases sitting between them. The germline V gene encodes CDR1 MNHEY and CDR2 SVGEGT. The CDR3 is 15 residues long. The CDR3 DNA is TGTGCCAGCAGTACAACAGGGTCTGGGGCCAACGTCCTGACTTTC. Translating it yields CASSTTGSGANVLTF.

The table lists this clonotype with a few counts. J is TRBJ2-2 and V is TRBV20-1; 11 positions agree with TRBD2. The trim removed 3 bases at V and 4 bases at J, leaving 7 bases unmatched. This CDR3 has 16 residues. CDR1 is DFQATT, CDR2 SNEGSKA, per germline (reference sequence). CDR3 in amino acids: CSARGPLAGGTGELFF. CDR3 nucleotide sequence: TGCAGTGCTAGGGGTCCGCTAGCGGGAGGCACCGGGGAGCTGTTTTTT.

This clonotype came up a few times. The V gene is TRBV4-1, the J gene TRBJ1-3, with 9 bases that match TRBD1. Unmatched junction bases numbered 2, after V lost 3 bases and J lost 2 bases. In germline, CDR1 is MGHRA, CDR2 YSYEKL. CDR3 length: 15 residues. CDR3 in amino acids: CASSHRTGAGNTIYF. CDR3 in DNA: TGCGCCAGCAGCCATCGGACAGGGGCTGGAAACACCATATATTTT.

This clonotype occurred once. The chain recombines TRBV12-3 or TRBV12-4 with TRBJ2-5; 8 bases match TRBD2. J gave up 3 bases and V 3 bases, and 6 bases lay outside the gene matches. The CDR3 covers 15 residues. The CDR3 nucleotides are TGTGCCAGCAGTTTCTATAGCGGGAAGGAAGAGACCCAGTACTTC. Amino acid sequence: CASSFYSGKEETQYF.

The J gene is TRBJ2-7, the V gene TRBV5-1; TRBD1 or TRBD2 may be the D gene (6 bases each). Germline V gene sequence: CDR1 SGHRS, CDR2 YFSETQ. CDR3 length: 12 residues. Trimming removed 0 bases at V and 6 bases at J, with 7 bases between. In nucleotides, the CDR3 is TGCGCCAGCAGCTTGGAGGGGGGCGAGCAGTACTTC. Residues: CASSLEGGEQYF.

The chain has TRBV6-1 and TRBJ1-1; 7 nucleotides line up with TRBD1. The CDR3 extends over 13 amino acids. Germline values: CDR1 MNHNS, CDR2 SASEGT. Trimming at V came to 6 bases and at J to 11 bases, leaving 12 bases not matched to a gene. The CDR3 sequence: CASRPPGGGSAFF. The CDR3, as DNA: TGTGCCAGCAGACCTCCAGGGGGAGGGAGCGCTTTCTTT.